Below are 9 T cell receptor beta chains sequenced from a single sample in a study of T-cell memory formation after mild COVID-19. TCRdb reprocessed the 5' RACE reads with MiXCR, giving one entry per CDR3 protein. This sample has hundreds of thousands of distinct CDR3 sequences, with roughly 15% found just once. Sequencing was done on a sample of PBMCs or a T cell subset sorted from them (not recorded which). Source of these receptors: a young man who had mild COVID-19 (a few samples of this study predate the infection). Cell type and time point are not known.

This clonotype has more than one count but fewer than ten. V and J are TRBV29-1 and TRBJ2-1, with no clear D. CDR1 and CDR2 (germline): SQVTM, ANQGSEA. With 4 bases removed from V and 9 bases from J, the gap between germline ends came to 4 bases. The CDR3 covers 9 residues. Here the CDR3 reads CSVGPEQFF. CDR3 nucleotides: TGCAGCGTTGGCCCTGAGCAGTTCTTC.

This clonotype was seen a single time. The J gene is TRBJ2-2, the V gene TRBV12-3 or TRBV12-4; D possibly corresponds to TRBD1 (6 bases). Trimming left V 4 bases short and J 2 bases short, with 11 bases between. This CDR3 is built from 15 residues. In DNA, the CDR3 is TGTGCCAGCAGTTCTAGCAGGGGAAACACCGGGGAGCTGTTTTTT. Its translation is CASSSSRGNTGELFF.

This clonotype was recorded a few times. J is TRBJ2-3 and V is TRBV5-1; 9 bases fit TRBD2. V trimming: 4 bases; J trimming: 0 bases; junction bases outside the gene matches: 3. The CDR3 sequence is 15 residues long. Germline loops: CDR1 SGHRS, CDR2 YFSETQ. The CDR3 spells CASSASGDSTDTQYF. The CDR3 region has the DNA TGCGCCAGCAGCGCTAGCGGGGATAGCACAGATACGCAGTATTTT.

V gene TRBV6-2 or TRBV6-3 combines with J gene TRBJ2-5, with TRBD2 as a possible D gene (5 bases). The germline gives CDR1 MNHEY, CDR2 SVGEGT. The CDR3 has 15 amino acids. Trimming pared 2 bases from V and 3 bases from J, leaving 13 bases between. The CDR3 loop is CASSYPDYAEETQYF. CDR3 DNA sequence: TGTGCCAGCAGTTACCCAGACTACGCCGAAGAGACCCAGTACTTC.

The chain has TRBV30 and TRBJ2-5; D remains unclear. CDR3 length equals 14 residues. V dropped 4 bases and J dropped 2 bases, with 14 bases sitting between them. Per germline, CDR1 GTSNPN and CDR2 SVGIG (reference sequence). CDR3 DNA: TGTGCCTGGACCGTCCAGGTGGGGCAAGAGACCCAGTACTTC. Translated, it gives CAWTVQVGQETQYF.

This clonotype was observed a single time. The CDR3: CSVEPRGSNNEQFF. CDR3 in DNA: TGCAGCGTTGAACCCAGGGGCAGCAACAATGAGCAGTTCTTC. J is TRBJ2-1 and V is TRBV29-1, with a possible D match to TRBD1 (6 bases). Trimming took off 2 bases at V and 5 bases at J, with 13 bases between the two ends. CDR3 length: 14 residues. Germline V CDR1 and CDR2: SQVTM, ANQGSEA.

The chain uses TRBV20-1 and TRBJ2-5; TRBD1 agrees at 10 bases. Trimming cost V 6 bases and J 2 bases; bases outside gene matches: 6. The CDR3 consists of 14 residues. CDR1 is DFQATT and CDR2 is SNEGSKA in the germline V gene (reference sequence). The CDR3 nucleotides read TGCAGTGCGACAAGGACAGGGGGACAAGAGACCCAGTACTTC. This sequence encodes CSATRTGGQETQYF.

The J gene is TRBJ1-4, the V gene TRBV7-9, with D unresolved. V was clipped by 1 base and J by 8 bases, with 14 bases between them. CDR1 and CDR2 (germline): SEHNR, FQNEAQ (reference sequence). The CDR3 contains 15 residues. CDR3 coding DNA: TGTGCCAGCAGCTTAGGCCTACAGCAATGGGAAAAACTGTTTTTT. This encodes CASSLGLQQWEKLFF.

This clonotype was counted only a few times. The chain has TRBV4-3 and TRBJ2-7, with D perhaps assigned TRBD1 or TRBD2 (5 bases each). This CDR3 has 14 residues. Germline V gives CDR1 LGHNA, CDR2 YSLEER. V was trimmed by 0 bases and J by 1 base, leaving 7 bases between them. CDR3 sequence reads: CASSQEWGSYEQYV. As DNA, the CDR3 is TGCGCCAGCAGCCAAGAGTGGGGGTCCTACGAGCAGTACGTC.